The clone carrying this T cell receptor (beta chain) was counted a few times. The target antigen is unknown. This sample stems from a study of glioma-infiltrating T cells. General observations from the study: CDR3 overlap between tissue and blood was very small.

With 8 bases removed from V and 5 bases from J, the gap between germline ends came to 15 bases. CDR3 length: 13 residues. Germline CDR1 SEHNR, CDR2 FQNEAQ (reference sequence). Using RNA template, CDR3s of TCR alpha and beta were amplified with iRepertoire arm-PCR. From the multiplex PCR reads, TCRdb called clonotypes with MiXCR, one entry per CDR3 protein. The sample shows 110,000 or so distinct CDR3 sequences, 25% to 30% of them seen only once. This TCR was sampled from a human donor with low-grade glioma or glioblastoma, undergoing nonglioma brain surgery, or in good health (not recorded which). The sequenced sample consisted of glioma tissue, nonneoplastic brain tissue, or PBMCs (not recorded which). The chain carries TRBV7-9 and TRBJ1-1; the D gene is possibly TRBD1 (5 bases). This chain's CDR3 is CASASSGGTEAFF. The CDR3 nucleotides are TGTGCCAGCGCTTCGTCGGGGGGTACTGAAGCTTTCTTT.